One sample yielded the 24 T cell receptor beta chains listed below, sequenced in a study of response to subunit inactivated influenza vaccine. TCRdb recomputed calls from the RT-PCR reads with MiXCR, one row per CDR3 protein. This table holds more than 550,000 distinct CDR3 sequences, around 11% found once. These data are also associated with another study on T cells expressing NK-cell markers. This second report adds: The authors made TCR beta cDNA libraries by 5'RACE template switching. This switching added a universal primer site and UMIs.

Sequenced here: PBMCs from blood, sampled on the day of vaccination. The receptors derive from a man in his fifties who received an inactivated influenza vaccine.

This clonotype was seen a handful of times. The chain combines TRBV27 with TRBJ2-7, with 13 nucleotides matching TRBD2. V trimming: 10 bases; J trimming: 3 bases; junction bases outside the gene matches: 6. Germline values: CDR1 MNHEY, CDR2 SMNVEV (reference sequence). This CDR3 comprises 14 residues. This chain's CDR3 is CATSRTSGSYEQYF. CDR3 in DNA: TGTGCCACCTCGCGGACTAGCGGGAGCTACGAGCAGTACTTC.

The chain has TRBV12-3 or TRBV12-4 and TRBJ2-3, with 10 bases identical to TRBD2. CDR3 size: 14 residues. V lost 7 bases to trimming and J lost 6 bases; unmatched junction nucleotides: 7. In nucleotides, the CDR3 is TGTGCCAGCACTATAGCGGGGGGCATGGATACGCAGTATTTT. Protein sequence: CASTIAGGMDTQYF.

The chain has TRBV12-3 or TRBV12-4 and TRBJ2-5; D is perhaps TRBD1 or TRBD2 (6 bases each). V lost 6 bases to trimming and J lost 6 bases, with 23 bases between them. The CDR3 consists of 16 residues. The CDR3 loop is CASSYLGGTFEQTQYF. DNA of the CDR3: TGTGCCAGCAGCTATCTCGGGGGCACTTTCGAACAGACCCAGTACTTC.

This clonotype is a singleton in its sample. A much more abundant neighbour one base away suggests this may be a read error. V is TRBV20-1 and J is TRBJ2-3; D is ambiguous. Germline V gene data show CDR1 as DFQATT and CDR2 as SNEGSKA (reference sequence). The ends were cut back, 0 bases at V and 0 bases at J, with 10 bases in the middle. The CDR3 runs to 15 residues. In DNA, the CDR3 is TGCAGTGCTAGAGAGGGGTATACTAGCACAGATACGCAGTATTTT. Protein product: CSAREGYTSTDTQYF.

The chain employs TRBV20-1 and TRBJ2-3; D may correspond to TRBD1 or TRBD2 (5 bases each). CDR3 length: 11 residues. Germline lookup yields CDR1 DFQATT and CDR2 SNEGSKA (reference sequence). V was shortened by 0 bases and J by 15 bases, with 13 bases between the two germline ends. The CDR3 spells CSARDAGTPYF. CDR3 bases: TGCAGTGCTAGAGATGCCGGGACCCCTTATTTT.

This clonotype has only a few counts. The chain combines TRBV7-8 with TRBJ2-7; 7 bases align to TRBD1. This CDR3 contains 15 residues. The trim removed 4 bases at V and 2 bases at J, leaving 8 bases unmatched. Germline V gene data show CDR1 as SGHVS and CDR2 as FQNEAQ. CDR3 in amino acids: CASSSQPGQPYEQYF. DNA of the CDR3: TGTGCCAGCAGCTCACAACCGGGACAGCCCTACGAGCAGTACTTC.

J is TRBJ2-1 and V is TRBV29-1, with D perhaps TRBD1 or TRBD2 (5 bases each). Germline-derived CDR1 and CDR2 are SQVTM and ANQGSEA. Deletions cut 4 bases from V and 3 bases from J, with 13 bases between. CDR3 length: 14 residues. CDR3 in DNA: TGCAGCGTTGCCCCCGGGACCTACTACAATGAGCAGTTCTTC. The encoded protein is CSVAPGTYYNEQFF.

A few counts support this clonotype. The chain carries TRBV6-1 and TRBJ1-5, with 7 bases that match TRBD1. Germline CDR1 MNHNS, CDR2 SASEGT. V trimming: 6 bases; J trimming: 5 bases; junction bases outside the gene matches: 10. The CDR3 contains 15 residues. CDR3 loop: CASSLRAGGHQPQHF. The CDR3 region has the DNA TGTGCCAGCAGCCTGCGGGCAGGGGGGCATCAGCCCCAGCATTTT.

V usage is TRBV4-2 and J usage is TRBJ1-6, with D possibly matching TRBD1 (6 bases). Germline V lookup: CDR1 LGHNA, CDR2 YNFKEQ. V lost 3 bases and J 7 bases, leaving 13 bases between the germline ends. The CDR3 length is 15 residues. The CDR3 nucleotides are TGTGCCAGCAGCCAGGATATCCAGGGGAATTCACCCCTCCACTTT. Its protein is CASSQDIQGNSPLHF.

This clonotype has more than one count but fewer than ten. This chain joins TRBV28 and TRBJ1-4; D gene unclear. The germline V gene has CDR1 MDHEN and CDR2 SYDVKM. This CDR3 spans 12 amino acids. Trimming cost V 7 bases and J 10 bases, with 13 bases left between them. The CDR3 here is CASTPLGGKLFF. CDR3 DNA sequence: TGTGCCAGCACCCCACTCGGTGGAAAACTGTTTTTT.

The V and J genes are TRBV5-4 and TRBJ2-5; 14 bases align to TRBD2. The trim removed 3 bases at V and 2 bases at J, leaving 6 bases unmatched. The germline CDR1 and CDR2 sequences are SGHNT and YYREEE (reference sequence). This CDR3 comprises 17 residues. CDR3 in amino acids: CASSWGGLAGVQETQYF. CDR3 DNA sequence: TGTGCCAGCAGCTGGGGGGGACTAGCGGGAGTTCAAGAGACCCAGTACTTC.

This chain uses TRBV9 with TRBJ2-7; TRBD1 agrees at 9 bases. Trimming cost V 2 bases and J 0 bases; bases outside gene matches: 6. The CDR3 is made up of 16 amino acids. Germline loops: CDR1 SGDLS, CDR2 YYNGEE. The CDR3 DNA sequence: TGTGCCAGCAGCGTTGGTGGGACAGGGCCCTCCTACGAGCAGTACTTC. This encodes CASSVGGTGPSYEQYF.

This clonotype was detected a few times. This chain's CDR3 is CASSQVDRSYEQYF. CDR3 sequence (DNA): TGTGCCAGCAGCCAAGTGGACAGATCCTACGAGCAGTACTTC. The chain has TRBV4-2 and TRBJ2-7, with D possibly TRBD1 on 6 matching bases. Trimming cost V 1 base and J 1 base, with 8 bases left between them. The CDR3 length is 14 residues. The germline CDR1 and CDR2 sequences are LGHNA and YNFKEQ.

In this sample, this clonotype turned up a few times. The chain has TRBV3-1 and TRBJ2-5; 7 bases match TRBD2. V lost 0 bases, J lost 4 bases, and 8 bases stayed unmatched. CDR1 and CDR2 from the germline V gene are LGHDT and YNNKEL (reference sequence). The CDR3 length is 16 residues. This CDR3 is CASSQEGTGGRETQYF. CDR3 in DNA: TGTGCCAGCAGCCAAGAGGGGACGGGGGGACGAGAGACCCAGTACTTC.

The rearrangement joins TRBV5-1 to TRBJ2-4, with 8 bases matching TRBD2. The CDR3 covers 14 residues. Germline CDR1 and CDR2: SGHRS and YFSETQ. V shed 4 bases and J 9 bases; nucleotides not matched to a gene: 9. The CDR3 coding sequence is TGCGCCAGCAGCCAAGATGGTCTAGCGGGCATTCAGTACTTC. Amino acid sequence: CASSQDGLAGIQYF.

The V call is TRBV9, the J call TRBJ2-3; D is possibly TRBD1 (6 bases). Deletions cut 2 bases from V and 2 bases from J, with 15 bases between. CDR3 length equals 16 residues. Germline V CDR1 and CDR2: SGDLS, YYNGEE. As DNA, the CDR3 is TGTGCCAGCAGCGTGGGGACAACGCTGTCCACAGATACGCAGTATTTT. Translating gives CASSVGTTLSTDTQYF.

This clonotype was observed a handful of times. The CDR3 DNA sequence: TGTGCCAGCAGCGTACACCAGGGCCGGGGGGCAGAAAAACTGTTTTTT. The encoded protein is CASSVHQGRGAEKLFF. V is TRBV9 and J is TRBJ1-4; D possibly corresponds to TRBD1 (6 bases). Trimming cost V 1 base and J 8 bases, with 18 bases left between them. This CDR3 spans 16 amino acids. Germline loops: CDR1 SGDLS, CDR2 YYNGEE.

The chain's CDR3 is CASSQDWTSGRTDTQYF. The CDR3 nucleotides are TGTGCCAGCAGCCAAGATTGGACTAGCGGCCGCACAGATACGCAGTATTTT. The chain recombines TRBV4-2 with TRBJ2-3; 10 nucleotides agree with TRBD2. From germline, CDR1 is LGHNA and CDR2 YNFKEQ. The V gene end was trimmed by 0 bases and the J gene end by 1 base; junction bases not matched to a gene: 4. CDR3 length: 17 amino acids.

The chain recombines TRBV2 with TRBJ2-3; 8 positions agree with TRBD2. After removal of 7 bases from V and 1 base from J, the junction contained 7 bases not matched to a gene. Germline lookup yields CDR1 SNHLY and CDR2 FYNNEI. There are 15 residues in the CDR3. This chain's CDR3 is CASTERGLGTDTQYF. Here the CDR3 DNA reads TGTGCCAGCACGGAGCGGGGGTTGGGCACAGATACGCAGTATTTT.

The DNA of the CDR3 is TGTGCCAGCAGCCTTCAGCGGGAGTATAGCACAGATACGCAGTATTTT. This sequence encodes CASSLQREYSTDTQYF. This chain uses TRBV5-6 with TRBJ2-3, with 8 bases that match TRBD2. The CDR3 has 16 amino acids. CDR1 and CDR2 from the germline V gene are SGHDT and YYEEEE. V lost 4 bases, J lost 0 bases, and 7 bases stayed unmatched. Looking up the rest from reference TRBV5-6 and TRBJ2-3 gives the full variable domain: DAGVTQSPTHLIKTRGQQVTLRCSPKSGHDTVSWYQQALGQGPQFIFQYYEEEERQRGNFPDRFSGHQFPNYSSELNVNALLLGDSALYLCASSLQREYSTDTQYFGPGTRLTVL.

This clonotype has just a few counts. The V gene is TRBV13, the J gene TRBJ1-6, with D uncertain. The CDR3 has 14 residues. Trimming shortened V by 3 bases and J by 10 bases, and 13 bases separated the two germline ends. Germline values: CDR1 PRHDT, CDR2 FYEKMQ (reference sequence). The CDR3 coding sequence is TGTGCCAGCAGCTTCGGCACATTGGAATCACCCCTCCACTTT. Its protein product is CASSFGTLESPLHF.

This clonotype has only a few counts. The gene calls are TRBV7-2 and TRBJ1-1, with D uncertain. CDR1 SGHTA and CDR2 FQGNSA come from the germline V gene. V lost 1 base, J lost 5 bases, and 11 bases lay in between. The CDR3 has 14 amino acids. Here the CDR3 DNA reads TGTGCCAGCAGCTTAGTTCTGGGAGGGACTGAAGCTTTCTTT. It specifies CASSLVLGGTEAFF.

This clonotype was found a few times. The chain has TRBV15 and TRBJ1-2, with D possibly being TRBD1 (5 bases). In germline, CDR1 is LNHNV, CDR2 YYDKDF (reference sequence). This CDR3 is built from 16 residues. V shed 0 bases and J shed 8 bases, with 19 bases lying between them. In DNA, the CDR3 is TGTGCCACCAGCAGAGATTACCGGGACGTATTCGGGGGCTACACCTTC. It specifies CATSRDYRDVFGGYTF.

This clonotype showed up many times. The V gene is TRBV20-1, the J gene TRBJ2-1; TRBD2 matches 9 bases. The J segment lost 3 bases and the V segment lost 0 bases, leaving 6 bases of the junction unmatched. The germline V gene has CDR1 DFQATT and CDR2 SNEGSKA (reference sequence). The CDR3 contains 16 residues. The CDR3 reads CSARDWRLADYNEQFF. The CDR3, as DNA: TGCAGTGCTAGAGATTGGAGACTAGCGGACTACAATGAGCAGTTCTTC.